This is a list of T cell receptor beta chains from one sample in a study of memory CD4+ T cells and cytomegalovirus serostatus. TCRdb's copy holds only in-frame clones and misses some; the assay was immunoSEQ multiplex PCR. Altogether almost 45,000 clones are present, over 60% being singletons, with the ten largest covering about 1.1%. Sequencing was performed on memory CD4+ T cells from blood. Receptors originate from an adult in good health and CMV-seronegative. Both conserved end residues are part of each CDR3. D genes are given only for firm matches. Clone size, where shown, is once, few, many, or a class for clones that have expanded.

j_call v_call clone_size d_call cdr3_nt cdr3_aa
TRBJ1-1 TRBV19 NA NA TGTGCCAGTAGACTAGGACAACTTCTGAACACTGAAGCTTTCTTT CASRLGQLLNTEAFF
TRBJ2-5 TRBV7-9 NA NA TGTGCCAGCAGCTTAGTCGGACAAAAAGGGACCCAGTACTTC CASSLVGQKGTQYF
TRBJ1-2 TRBV29-1 once TRBD1 TGCAGCGTTCAACCCGACAGGGCTGGCTACACCTTC CSVQPDRAGYTF
TRBJ2-5 TRBV11-3 few NA TGTGCCAGCAGCTTAAACCAGCCCGGACAAGAGACCCAGTACTTC CASSLNQPGQETQYF
TRBJ2-7 TRBV6-5 once TRBD2 TGTGCCAGCAGGAAAGCGGGAGATCTCTACGAGCAGTACTTC CASRKAGDLYEQYF
TRBJ2-7 TRBV11-3 NA NA TGTGCCAGCAGCTCCCACTTGACAGGAAACTCCTACGAGCAGTACTTC CASSSHLTGNSYEQYF
TRBJ1-1 TRBV11-3 NA NA TGTGCCAGCAGCCACGACAGGCACACTGAAGCTTTCTTT CASSHDRHTEAFF
TRBJ2-2 TRBV7-2 NA NA TGTGCCAGCAGCTCTTTCATATCCGGGACCGGGGAGCTGTTTTTT CASSSFISGTGELFF
TRBJ1-1 TRBV6-1 NA TRBD1 TGTGCCAGCAGTGGTTTCAGGGGGCAGACTGAAGCTTTCTTT CASSGFRGQTEAFF
TRBJ2-3 TRBV7-2 NA NA TGTGCCAGCAGCTCTACAGATACGCAGTATTTT CASSSTDTQYF